This entry lists 30 T cell receptor beta chains sequenced from one sample in a study of metastatic and nonmetastatic thyroid tumors. TCRdb re-clonotyped the PCR reads through MiXCR. The sample lists about 24,000 clones; roughly a quarter were seen once. None of the patients had undergone any treatment ahead of thyroid surgery. What was sequenced was tumor tissue. All receptors derive from a male donor with papillary thyroid cancer or a benign thyroid nodule (not recorded which). Some clones in this sample may be carry-over from other donors' samples.

In this sample, this clone turned up many times. The V call is TRBV7-2, the J call TRBJ2-5; 7 nucleotides agree with TRBD1. Trimming took 5 bases from V and 5 from J; bases not matched to a gene: 5. Germline V CDR1 and CDR2: SGHTA, FQGNSA. This CDR3 contains 13 residues. CDR3 sequence: CASSQRGRETQYF. CDR3 in DNA: TGTGCCAGCAGCCAAAGGGGGCGGGAGACCCAGTACTTC.

V usage is TRBV20-1 and J usage is TRBJ2-2, with no clear D. From germline, CDR1 is DFQATT and CDR2 SNEGSKA (reference sequence). V gave up 6 bases and J gave up 1 base, with 12 bases separating them. The CDR3 loop spans 14 amino acids. The CDR3 protein is CSALSWRNTGELFF. Written as DNA, the CDR3 is TGCAGTGCGCTTAGCTGGCGGAACACCGGGGAGCTGTTTTTT.

This clone was recorded many times. J is TRBJ1-3 and V is TRBV10-3, with 9 bases lining up with TRBD1. V lost 7 bases and J lost 0; bases outside the gene matches: 7. CDR1 is ENHRY and CDR2 is SYGVKD in the germline V gene. The CDR3 loop spans 16 amino acids. The CDR3 loop is CAIMTGTGNSGNTIYF. CDR3 nucleotide sequence: TGTGCCATCATGACCGGGACAGGGAACTCTGGAAACACCATATATTTT.

Concerning this clone: This may be a read error: a much more frequent sequence differs by one nucleotide. V gene TRBV9 combines with J gene TRBJ2-3, with 14 bases that match TRBD2. Germline CDR1 and CDR2: SGDLS and YYNGEE. The CDR3 length is 17 residues. CDR3 DNA: TGTTCCAGCAGCCGGACTAGCGGGAGGACGGGCACAGATACGCAGTATTTT. Translating it yields CSSSRTSGRTGTDTQYF.

The sample holds a few counts of this clone. The chain couples TRBV6-2 or TRBV6-3 to TRBJ2-7; 8 positions agree with TRBD1. In germline, CDR1 is MNHEY, CDR2 SVGEGT. The V and J ends lost 0 bases and 5 bases, in that order; junction bases with no gene match: 3. The length of the CDR3 is 14 residues. The CDR3 bases are TGTGCCAGCAGTTACTCCAGGGGGCACGACGAGCAGTACTTC. Translation gives CASSYSRGHDEQYF.

The rearrangement links TRBV27 to TRBJ2-7; a weak D match, TRBD1 (7 bases). The V gene lost 7 bases and the J gene lost 1 base, with 35 bases spanning the gap. There are 21 residues in the CDR3. The V gene's germline CDR1 is MNHEY and CDR2 SMNVEV (reference sequence). CDR3 amino acids: CASNFLVQGRLVYRGSYEQYF. In DNA form, the CDR3 reads TGTGCCAGCAACTTCCTCGTACAGGGGAGGCTTGTGTATCGGGGTTCCTACGAGCAGTACTTC.

This clone has more than one count but fewer than ten. A much larger clone differs from this one at a single base, so this may be a read error. The J gene is TRBJ2-1, the V gene TRBV28, with D maybe TRBD2 (5 bases). The germline V gene encodes CDR1 MDHEN and CDR2 SYDVKM. The CDR3 runs to 11 residues. CDR3 nucleotide sequence: TGTGCCAGCAGTCACACAGTGGGCCTAGCCTTC. Protein sequence: CASSHTVGLAF.

This clone is classed as medium-sized (0.01 to 0.1%). This chain uses TRBV4-3 with TRBJ2-7; 11 bases are a match to TRBD1. The CDR3 sequence is 15 residues long. After removal of 3 bases from V and 2 bases from J, the junction contained 3 bases not matched to a gene. Germline CDR1 and CDR2: LGHNA and YSLEER. CDR3 bases: TGCGCCAGCAGCCAGGGACAGGGGGAGGCCTACGAGCAGTACTTC. It specifies CASSQGQGEAYEQYF.

This clone was counted ten times or more. This chain links TRBV20-1 with TRBJ2-5; no clear D. CDR3 length equals 14 residues. The germline V gene encodes CDR1 DFQATT and CDR2 SNEGSKA (reference sequence). V lost 0 bases and J lost 5, with 13 bases in between. The CDR3 protein is CSARDPKGGETQYF. CDR3 DNA sequence: TGCAGTGCTAGAGATCCGAAGGGTGGGGAGACCCAGTACTTC.

This clone was observed many times. The CDR3 region is CASSRDRDSDEQFF. CDR3 DNA sequence: TGTGCCAGCTCACGGGACAGGGACTCGGATGAGCAGTTCTTC. The rearrangement joins TRBV18 to TRBJ2-1; 9 positions agree with TRBD1. J lost 8 bases, V lost 4 bases, and 6 bases had no gene match. The CDR3 totals 14 residues. Germline V gene sequence: CDR1 KGHSH, CDR2 LQKENI. The full variable domain, its missing parts supplied by reference TRBV18 and TRBJ2-1, is NAGVMQNPRHLVRRRGQEARLRCSPMKGHSHVYWYRQLPEEGLKFMVYLQKENIIDESGMPKERFSAEFPKEGPSILRIQQVVRGDSAAYFCASSRDRDSDEQFFGPGTRLTVL.

Notes on this clone: A read error is possible here, since a much larger clone lies one base away. DNA for the CDR3: TGTGCCAGCAGCCCATGGTATGGATGGGAAAAACTGTTTTTT. It encodes CASSPWYGWEKLFF. V gene TRBV12-3 or TRBV12-4 combines with J gene TRBJ1-4, with no clear D. The CDR3 runs to 14 residues. Trimming shortened V by 6 bases and J by 8 bases, and 16 bases separated the two germline ends.

Judged by abundance, this clone is medium-sized (0.01 to 0.1%). V gene TRBV28 combines with J gene TRBJ2-1; 8 bases match TRBD1. There are 12 residues in the CDR3. Trimming removed 5 bases from V and 9 bases from J; junction bases left unmatched: 3. Looked up from germline, CDR1 is MDHEN and CDR2 is SYDVKM. The CDR3 reads CASSPGGIEQFF. Here the CDR3 DNA reads TGTGCCAGCAGTCCAGGGGGCATTGAGCAGTTCTTC.

With regard to this clone: At one boundary the junction diverges from the germline segment, which might be a read error. The rearrangement uses TRBV20-1 and TRBJ2-7, with 9 bases aligning to TRBD2. This CDR3 contains 16 residues. Germline values: CDR1 DFQATT, CDR2 SNEGSKA (reference sequence). The CDR3 DNA reads as TGCAGCGCTAGACCGGCTAGCGGGATGGTAGTCTACGAGCAGTACTTC. This codes for CSARPASGMVVYEQYF.

This clone was observed a few times. This chain links TRBV6-2 or TRBV6-3 with TRBJ1-5; 8 nucleotides agree with TRBD1. Germline V gene lookup returns CDR1 MNHEY and CDR2 SVGEGT. The CDR3 loop spans 12 amino acids. V dropped 7 bases and J dropped 7; count of bases not matched to a gene: 3. CDR3 loop: CASTTGAQPQHF. CDR3 bases: TGTGCCAGCACGACAGGGGCCCAGCCCCAGCATTTT.

V and J are TRBV20-1 and TRBJ1-2; a weak D match, TRBD1 (6 bases). Trimming removed 3 bases at V and 4 bases at J, with 9 bases between. The V gene's germline CDR1 is DFQATT and CDR2 SNEGSKA (reference sequence). The CDR3 is made up of 12 amino acids. CDR3 DNA sequence: TGCAGTGCTAGTGACAGGAGCTATGGCTACACCTTC. Residues: CSASDRSYGYTF.

By sample fraction, this clone is medium-sized. The rearrangement uses TRBV6-1 and TRBJ1-1; 9 bases agree with TRBD1. Per the germline V gene, CDR1 is MNHNS and CDR2 is SASEGT. The CDR3 extends over 15 amino acids. Germline trimming cut 6 bases from V and 5 bases from J; bases unmatched to any gene: 10. The CDR3 region is CASSSPGQGETEAFF. The CDR3 DNA follows: TGTGCCAGCAGCTCCCCGGGACAGGGTGAGACTGAAGCTTTCTTT.

This clone was counted a few times. A read error may produce the germline difference seen at one junction end. The chain links TRBV28 to TRBJ2-1; the match to TRBD1 covers 7 bases. Germline V gene data show CDR1 as MDHEN and CDR2 as SYDVKM. This CDR3 region has 15 residues. In nucleotides, the CDR3 is TGTGCCAACAGTTTTGATACTACAGGGGTGCATGAGCAGTTCTTC. This sequence encodes CANSFDTTGVHEQFF.

This clone turned up a few times. This chain connects TRBV4-1 to TRBJ1-5, with a possible D match to TRBD1 (5 bases). This CDR3 is built from 15 residues. The germline V gene has CDR1 MGHRA and CDR2 YSYEKL. V dropped 4 bases and J dropped 3 bases, with 13 bases sitting between them. CDR3 DNA: TGCGCCAGCAGCCCGGATGGGGGGGTCAATCAGCCCCAGCATTTT. As protein: CASSPDGGVNQPQHF.

This clone was counted ten times or more. V usage is TRBV6-1 and J usage is TRBJ2-7; possible D gene TRBD1, 6 bases. CDR1 MNHNS and CDR2 SASEGT come from the germline V gene. CDR3 length equals 11 residues. Trimming pared 5 bases from V and 5 bases from J, leaving 7 bases between. The CDR3 DNA is TGTGCCAGCAGTAGGGGGAACGAGCAGTACTTC. This gives the protein CASSRGNEQYF.

This clone was detected ten times or more. The chain has TRBV19 and TRBJ2-5; the D is unclear. V lost 5 bases and J 0 bases, leaving 16 bases between the germline ends. The CDR3 has 16 residues. CDR1 and CDR2 from the germline V gene are LNHDA and SQIVND (reference sequence). This chain's CDR3 is CASSHRHGRNQETQYF. DNA of the CDR3: TGTGCCAGTAGTCACCGCCACGGACGGAACCAAGAGACCCAGTACTTC.

This chain uses TRBV11-3 with TRBJ2-7, with 7 bases aligning to TRBD1. The CDR3 loop spans 14 amino acids. After removal of 5 bases from V and 2 bases from J, the junction contained 6 bases not matched to a gene. The germline V gene has CDR1 SGHNT and CDR2 YENEEA. CDR3 DNA: TGTGCCAGCAGCCCGGACACAGGGGCCTACGAGCAGTACTTC. This sequence encodes CASSPDTGAYEQYF.

This clone showed up many times. The chain couples TRBV20-1 to TRBJ2-1; D is perhaps TRBD1 or TRBD2 (6 bases each). V was pared by 3 bases and J by 3 bases, with 21 bases between. This CDR3 has 17 residues. The germline V gene has CDR1 DFQATT and CDR2 SNEGSKA (reference sequence). The DNA for the CDR3 is TGCAGTGCTAGGGGTAAACAGGGACTCAACGACTACAATGAGCAGTTCTTC. Its translation: CSARGKQGLNDYNEQFF.

The chain employs TRBV20-1 and TRBJ1-1; D call uncertain. The CDR3 extends over 12 amino acids. V was clipped by 1 base and J by 4 bases, with 7 bases between them. Germline V gene data show CDR1 as DFQATT and CDR2 as SNEGSKA (reference sequence). CDR3 amino acids: CSARVRTTEAFF. The CDR3 DNA reads as TGCAGTGCTAGAGTCAGGACCACTGAAGCTTTCTTT.

About this clone: This may stem from a read error, because a much larger clone lies one nucleotide away. This chain connects TRBV7-8 to TRBJ1-1, with a tentative D call TRBD1 (6 bases). Looked up from germline, CDR1 is SGHVS and CDR2 is FQNEAQ. The CDR3 length is 14 residues. The V end was cut by 5 bases, the J end by 4 bases, with 14 bases between. The CDR3 reads CASSPGIGGTEAFF. The CDR3 DNA sequence: TGTGCCAGCAGCCCCGGGATAGGGGGCACTGAAGCTTTCTTT.

This chain uses TRBV20-1 with TRBJ2-2; 9 bases are shared with TRBD1. This CDR3 has 15 amino acids. The ends lost 1 base at V and 6 bases at J; junction bases unmatched: 6. Germline V gene data show CDR1 as DFQATT and CDR2 as SNEGSKA (reference sequence). CDR3 residues: CSARGDRVDAGELFF. The DNA of the CDR3 is TGCAGTGCTAGAGGGGACAGGGTTGATGCCGGGGAGCTGTTTTTT.

The chain is built from TRBV10-3 and TRBJ2-2, with D possibly being TRBD2 (6 bases). The CDR3 is 16 amino acids. V lost 6 bases and J lost 0, with 14 bases in between. Germline lookup yields CDR1 ENHRY and CDR2 SYGVKD. CDR3 amino acids: CAISPLSGSNTGELFF. DNA for the CDR3: TGTGCCATCAGCCCTCTTAGCGGATCGAACACCGGGGAGCTGTTTTTT.

This clone occurred a few times. The chain links TRBV28 to TRBJ2-7; TRBD1 is a possible D gene (6 bases). Germline-derived CDR1 and CDR2 are MDHEN and SYDVKM. The CDR3 runs 14 residues. The V gene lost 6 bases and the J gene lost 4 bases, with 16 bases spanning the gap. Written as DNA, the CDR3 is TGTGCCAGCAGAGTTCCGATAGGGACATACGAGCAGTACTTC. It encodes CASRVPIGTYEQYF.

This clone was observed a handful of times. The J gene is TRBJ2-2, the V gene TRBV6-6, with a weak D call TRBD2 (6 bases). The V gene lost 3 bases and the J gene lost 5 bases, with 13 bases spanning the gap. CDR1 and CDR2 from the germline V gene are MNHNY and SVGAGI (reference sequence). The CDR3 runs to 15 residues. The CDR3, as DNA: TGTGCCAGCAGTTATCTGGGGGGTGGAACCGGGGAGCTGTTTTTT. Translation gives CASSYLGGGTGELFF.

This clone was recorded at least ten times. The chain recombines TRBV12-3 or TRBV12-4 with TRBJ1-2, with 7 bases identical to TRBD1. The junction had 7 bases not matched to a gene; V was cut back by 2 bases and J by 4 bases. The CDR3 is made up of 15 amino acids. Here the CDR3 DNA reads TGTGCCAGCAGTTTAACCACAGGGGCGGGCTATGGCTACACCTTC. Translation gives CASSLTTGAGYGYTF.

Many counts were recorded for this clone. The J gene is TRBJ1-1, the V gene TRBV7-9; 7 nucleotides agree with TRBD1. Germline V gene data show CDR1 as SEHNR and CDR2 as FQNEAQ (reference sequence). V lost 5 bases, J lost 6 bases, and 9 bases stayed unmatched. CDR3 size: 14 residues. The DNA of the CDR3 is TGTGCCAGCAGCGCGGACAGGTTTCGGGCTGAAGCTTTCTTT. Translation gives CASSADRFRAEAFF.